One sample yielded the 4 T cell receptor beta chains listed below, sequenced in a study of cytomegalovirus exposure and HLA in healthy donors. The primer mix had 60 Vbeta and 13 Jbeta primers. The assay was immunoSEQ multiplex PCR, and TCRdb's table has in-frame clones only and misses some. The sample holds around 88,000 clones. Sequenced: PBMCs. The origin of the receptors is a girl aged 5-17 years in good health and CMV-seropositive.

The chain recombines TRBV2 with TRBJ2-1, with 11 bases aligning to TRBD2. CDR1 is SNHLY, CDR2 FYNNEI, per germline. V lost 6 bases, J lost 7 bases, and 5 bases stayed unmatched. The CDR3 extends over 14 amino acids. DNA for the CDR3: TGTGCCAGCAGGGCTAGCGGGGGGCGGAATGAGCAGTTCTTC. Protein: CASRASGGRNEQFF.

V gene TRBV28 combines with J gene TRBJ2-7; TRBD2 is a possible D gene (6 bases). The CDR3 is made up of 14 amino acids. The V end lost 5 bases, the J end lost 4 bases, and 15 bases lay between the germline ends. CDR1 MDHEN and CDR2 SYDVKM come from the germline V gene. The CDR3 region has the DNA TGTGCCAGCAGTCGACGGGACTGGGGGTACGAGCAGTACGTC. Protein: CASSRRDWGYEQYV.

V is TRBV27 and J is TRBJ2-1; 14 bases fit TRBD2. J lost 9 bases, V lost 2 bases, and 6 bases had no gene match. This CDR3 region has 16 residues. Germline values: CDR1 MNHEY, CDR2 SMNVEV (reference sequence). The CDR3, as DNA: TGTGCCAGCAGTTTACGACTAGCGGGGGGGCCGAGTGAGCAGTTCTTC. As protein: CASSLRLAGGPSEQFF.

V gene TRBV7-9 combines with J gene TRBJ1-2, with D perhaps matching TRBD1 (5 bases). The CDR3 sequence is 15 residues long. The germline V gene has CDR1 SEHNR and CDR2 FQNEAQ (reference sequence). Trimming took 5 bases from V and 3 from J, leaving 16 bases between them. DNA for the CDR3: TGTGCCAGCAGCGGCAATTTGGGGCTCCACTATGGCTACACCTTC. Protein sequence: CASSGNLGLHYGYTF.